This TCR beta chain was sequenced during a study of T cells in women clearing cervical HPV infection (dated by TCRdb to the late 2010s). Regarding the research as a whole: The cases were about 25 women with histologically confirmed HPV16-related CIN3 or worse, and 2 of these cases were invasive cancers. Since HLA typing was available for only a few women, HLA type could not be ruled out as a confounder. The parent cohort enrolled 10,000 or so women aged 18 or older in Guanacaste, Costa Rica, during about 1992 to 1994 and followed them for approximately seven years. For cases, a median interval of approximately 150 days, with an interquartile range of 90 to 200 days, was observed between lesion detection and blood sampling. Blood from cases was collected at the visit where the lesion was first found, while blood from controls was collected once the infection could no longer be detected. Five blinded duplicates per group were added as quality controls, giving 60 or so samples: 50 participants and roughly ten replicates. The 20 to 25 controls were women who cleared a single incident HPV16 infection within 12 months without developing precancer or cancer. Cases had a median age of around 32 years compared with about 40 for controls, and baseline characteristics showed no significant differences between the groups. Cases and controls were matched on year of sample collection and on age within five years. An exploratory proof-of-principle case-control study, nested within the Guanacaste HPV Natural History Study in Costa Rica, was conducted to compare TCR repertoires across cervical HPV16 outcomes. General study outcomes and caveats: The cross-sectional design could not show whether the associations came before the infection or were a result of it, and neither effector/memory subsets nor HPV-specific T cells were isolated. Random forest classifiers that combined richness and V gene abundances separated cases from controls with an estimated AUC of 0.83. Lower TRBV6-7 relative abundance was observed in cases than in controls (around 0.1% versus 0.15%; Bonferroni P = 0.0008). TCR repertoire richness was significantly higher in CIN3+ cases than in controls across sequencing depths, while evenness did not differ. T-cell numbers per sample were unknown, so richness differences could reflect varying T-cell content rather than repertoire biology.

The CDR3 measures 15 amino acids from cysteine to phenylalanine. Only the CDR3 bases that were read are kept: 36 of them, in frame from base 1. Trimming leaves V shorter by 4 bases and J shorter by 3 bases, with the junction holding 4 bases beyond the gene matches. Every participant had a single incident cervical HPV16 infection, and prevalent HPV16 infections were excluded. Cervical HPV DNA was detected by MY09/MY11 PCR, and genotyping was performed by dot-blot hybridization. Fifteen mL of heparinized blood were centrifuged, and the buffy coat was aliquoted, frozen at -30°C, then stored at -80°C. Genomic DNA was extracted from buffy coat specimens using QIAGEN kits. Using the immunoSEQ assay, multiplex PCR amplified TCR beta CDR3 regions from an average of approximately 1.1 ug of genomic DNA per sample. The assay corrected primer bias using a complete synthetic TCR repertoire to establish an amplification baseline. The amplicons were sequenced using the Illumina platform. Regarding the original processing steps: Sequence errors were corrected by clustering with frequency ratios and a modified nearest-neighbor algorithm, and the sequences were then analyzed in the immunoSEQ Analyzer using IMGT gene definitions. TCR richness and evenness were averaged over 20 rarefaction repeats at each rarefaction depth, excluding samples with fewer sequences than the depth. V, D and J gene relative abundances were compared between groups with Wilcoxon rank sum tests, applying FDR correction. In the blinded duplicates, the intraclass correlation was about 96% for TCR richness and averaged approximately 82% across around 70 gene segments. In its TCRdb copy, this immuneACCESS table keeps in-frame sequences only and misses some clones. Where compared with another copy, unresolved V genes explain less than half of these, and the others have no known cause. V and J calls and clone size are given by that table; D and trimming were obtained from the DNA. This sample's table carries about 28,000 clones. Of the sample, under 20% falls within the top ten clones.

As to this clone: Its antigen specificity is not known. The read finishes 3 residues shy of the CDR3 end, and the germline J gene is used to complete it.

The TCR sequence derives from a woman aged 18 to 75 with a cervical HPV16 infection that either progressed to CIN3+ or cleared (not recorded which). The receptor chain draws on TRBV23-1 and TRBJ2-1; TRBD1 lines up with 9 middle nucleotides. TRBV23-1 is sorted into the ORF group, with uncertain function. Sequencing was done on a sample of blood buffy coat. The DNA read from the CDR3 is TGCGCCAGCAGTCCCAGACAGGGGGTCTACAATGAG. It specifies CASSPRQGVYNE. The whole CDR3 protein reads CASSPRQGVYNEQFF.